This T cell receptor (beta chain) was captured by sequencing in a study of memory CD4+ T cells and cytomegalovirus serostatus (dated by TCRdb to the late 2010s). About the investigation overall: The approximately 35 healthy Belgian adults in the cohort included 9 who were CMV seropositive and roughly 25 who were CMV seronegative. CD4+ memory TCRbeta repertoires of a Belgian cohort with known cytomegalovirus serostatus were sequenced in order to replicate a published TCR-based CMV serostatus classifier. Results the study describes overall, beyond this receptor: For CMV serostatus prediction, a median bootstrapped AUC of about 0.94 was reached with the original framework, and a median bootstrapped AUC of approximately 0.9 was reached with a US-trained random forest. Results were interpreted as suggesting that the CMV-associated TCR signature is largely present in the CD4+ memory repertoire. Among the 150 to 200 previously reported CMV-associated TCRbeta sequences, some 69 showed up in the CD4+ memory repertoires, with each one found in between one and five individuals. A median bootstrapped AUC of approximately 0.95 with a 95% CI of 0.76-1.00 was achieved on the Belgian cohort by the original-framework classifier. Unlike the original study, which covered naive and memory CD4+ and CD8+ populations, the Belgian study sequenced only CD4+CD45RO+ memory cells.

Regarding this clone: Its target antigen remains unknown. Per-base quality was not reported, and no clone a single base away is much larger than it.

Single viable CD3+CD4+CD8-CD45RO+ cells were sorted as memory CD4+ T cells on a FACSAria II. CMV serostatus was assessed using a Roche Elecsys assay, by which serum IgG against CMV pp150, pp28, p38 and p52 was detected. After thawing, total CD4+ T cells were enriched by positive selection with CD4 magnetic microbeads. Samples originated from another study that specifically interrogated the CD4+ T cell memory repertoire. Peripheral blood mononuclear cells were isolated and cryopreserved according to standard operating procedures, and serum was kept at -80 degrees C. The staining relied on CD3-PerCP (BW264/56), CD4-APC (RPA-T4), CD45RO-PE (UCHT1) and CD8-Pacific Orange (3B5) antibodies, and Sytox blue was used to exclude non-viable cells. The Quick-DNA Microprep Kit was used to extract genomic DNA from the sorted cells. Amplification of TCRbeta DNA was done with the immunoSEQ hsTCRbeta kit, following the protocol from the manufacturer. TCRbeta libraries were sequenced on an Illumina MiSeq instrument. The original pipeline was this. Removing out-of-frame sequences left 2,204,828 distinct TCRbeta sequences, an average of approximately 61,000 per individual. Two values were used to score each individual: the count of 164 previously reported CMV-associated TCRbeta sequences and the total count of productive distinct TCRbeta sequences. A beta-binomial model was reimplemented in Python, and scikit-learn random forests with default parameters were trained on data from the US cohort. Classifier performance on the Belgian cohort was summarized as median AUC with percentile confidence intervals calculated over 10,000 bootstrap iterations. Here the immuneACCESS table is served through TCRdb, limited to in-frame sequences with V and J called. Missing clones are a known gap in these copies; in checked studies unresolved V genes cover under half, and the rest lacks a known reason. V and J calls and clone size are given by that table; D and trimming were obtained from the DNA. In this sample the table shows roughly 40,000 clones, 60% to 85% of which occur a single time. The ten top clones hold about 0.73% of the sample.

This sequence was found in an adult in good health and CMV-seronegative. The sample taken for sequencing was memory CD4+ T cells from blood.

The nucleotide sequence reads as follows: TGTGCCAGCAGCCAAGTCCCCAAAAATCTTGCTTTCACCGGGGAGCTGTTTTTT. It translates to CASSQVPKNLAFTGELFF. The sequence is built from TRBV14 and TRBJ2-2, with the D gene not clear enough to name. The junction shows trimming of 1 base on V and 4 bases on J, plus 19 bases between the germline ends. The CDR3 covers 18 residues, taking in both the cysteine and the phenylalanine. Just CDR3 DNA is preserved here, 54 bases in frame from base 1. CDR1 and CDR2 (SGHDN, FVKESK) derive from the germline V gene.